A single sample gave rise to the 26 T cell receptor beta chains below, sequenced in a study of blood T cell repertoires in COVID-19. The repertoire was sequenced with immunoSEQ multiplex PCR; TCRdb's copy has only in-frame clones and lacks some. The data hold some 200,000 clones, with roughly four fifths observed a single time. Sequenced material: peripheral blood. The receptors stem from a woman aged 40 to 50 with acute or convalescent COVID-19.

The chain couples TRBV9 to TRBJ2-1; no firm D call. CDR1 is SGDLS, CDR2 YYNGEE, per germline. V was cut by 3 bases and J by 6 bases, with 13 bases left in between. This CDR3 spans 14 amino acids. CDR3 amino acids: CASSETPLINEQFF. CDR3 sequence (DNA): TGTGCCAGCAGCGAAACTCCCCTGATCAATGAGCAGTTCTTC.

This chain uses TRBV7-9 with TRBJ2-1, with 11 bases lining up with TRBD2. V dropped 0 bases and J dropped 8; count of bases not matched to a gene: 12. The CDR3 spans 18 residues. CDR1 is SEHNR, CDR2 FQNEAQ, per germline (reference sequence). The DNA for the CDR3 is TGTGCCAGCAGCTTAGCAACTAGCGGGAGTAGTCCTACTGATGAGCAGTTCTTC. This codes for CASSLATSGSSPTDEQFF.

The chain couples TRBV6-5 to TRBJ2-3, with D tentatively TRBD2 (6 bases). CDR3 length equals 15 residues. Deletions cut 2 bases from V and 4 bases from J, with 13 bases between. CDR1 MNHEY and CDR2 SVGAGI come from the germline V gene. CDR3 loop: CASSYGGVGADTQYF. CDR3 nucleotide sequence: TGTGCCAGCAGTTACGGCGGGGTTGGGGCAGATACGCAGTATTTT.

The gene calls are TRBV2 and TRBJ2-1; D unclear. Per the germline V gene, CDR1 is SNHLY and CDR2 is FYNNEI. V lost 5 bases to trimming and J lost 9 bases, with 11 bases between them. The CDR3 has 12 residues. CDR3 residues: CASSTRGVEQFF. The DNA of the CDR3 is TGTGCCAGCAGTACCCGAGGCGTTGAGCAGTTCTTC.

The chain links TRBV5-4 to TRBJ2-7, with D maybe TRBD1 (5 bases). The CDR3 runs to 12 residues. Between the trimmed V and J ends, which lost 6 bases and 2 bases, there was a span of 9 bases. Germline V CDR1 and CDR2: SGHNT, YYREEE (reference sequence). The CDR3 here is CASTRGPYEQYF. CDR3 DNA sequence: TGTGCCAGCACTAGGGGCCCCTACGAGCAGTACTTC.

The chain uses TRBV9 and TRBJ2-1, with 11 bases matching TRBD2. CDR1 is SGDLS, CDR2 YYNGEE, per germline. The CDR3 is 15 amino acids. The J segment lost 10 bases and the V segment lost 4 bases, leaving 10 bases of the junction unmatched. The CDR3 DNA reads as TGTGCCAGCAGCTTGCTAGCGGGGGGATTTGGGGAGCAGTTCTTC. This sequence encodes CASSLLAGGFGEQFF.

This clone showed up just a few times. The rearrangement uses TRBV6-2 or TRBV6-3 and TRBJ1-1; 12 nucleotides line up with TRBD1. Looked up from germline, CDR1 is MNHEY and CDR2 is SVGEGT. CDR3 length: 15 residues. Trimming at V came to 5 bases and at J to 3 bases, leaving 4 bases not matched to a gene. As DNA, the CDR3 is TGTGCCAGCAGTGGCCGGGACAGGGGGCACACTGAAGCTTTCTTT. Protein product: CASSGRDRGHTEAFF.

The rearrangement uses TRBV10-3 and TRBJ2-7; D perhaps matches TRBD1 (6 bases). This CDR3 has 13 residues. Deletions cut 10 bases from V and 6 bases from J, with 19 bases between. Germline V gives CDR1 ENHRY, CDR2 SYGVKD. CDR3 region: CATRPGHLFEQYF. The CDR3 DNA is TGTGCCACCAGACCGGGACACCTCTTCGAGCAGTACTTC.

The rearrangement uses TRBV27 and TRBJ2-5; D is perhaps TRBD1 (5 bases). Trimming stripped 5 bases from V and 2 bases from J, with 12 bases between. The CDR3 loop spans 14 amino acids. CDR1 is MNHEY and CDR2 is SMNVEV in the germline V gene (reference sequence). This CDR3 reads CASSRATVQETQYF. CDR3 nucleotide sequence: TGTGCCAGCAGTAGAGCGACAGTTCAAGAGACCCAGTACTTC.

The V gene is TRBV5-1, the J gene TRBJ2-2; D possibly corresponds to TRBD2 (6 bases). CDR1 is SGHRS and CDR2 is YFSETQ in the germline V gene. Trimming took 4 bases from V and 6 from J, leaving 10 bases between them. The CDR3 is 13 amino acids. CDR3: CASSHGTAGELFF. The CDR3 nucleotides are TGCGCCAGCAGCCATGGGACTGCCGGGGAGCTGTTTTTT.

The chain employs TRBV7-2 and TRBJ2-5; a weak D match, TRBD2 (6 bases). CDR1 and CDR2 from the germline V gene are SGHTA and FQGNSA. The V gene lost 1 base and the J gene lost 10 bases, with 16 bases spanning the gap. The CDR3 is 14 amino acids. The CDR3 DNA is TGTGCCAGCAGCTTAGTGGGGACTTCCTTTAACCAGTACTTC. The encoded protein is CASSLVGTSFNQYF. Full variable domain (remainder filled in from reference TRBV7-2 and TRBJ2-5): GAGVSQSPSNKVTEKGKDVELRCDPISGHTALYWYRQSLGQGLEFLIYFQGNSAPDKSGLPSDRFSAERTGGSVSTLTIQRTQQEDSAVYLCASSLVGTSFNQYFGPGTRLLVL.

The V call is TRBV7-2, the J call TRBJ1-3; no reliable D call. CDR3 length: 14 residues. Per germline, CDR1 SGHTA and CDR2 FQGNSA. V lost 1 base to trimming and J lost 10 bases, with 14 bases between them. The chain's CDR3 is CASSLVYPTITIYF. The CDR3 nucleotides are TGTGCCAGCAGCTTAGTCTACCCGACTATAACCATATATTTT.

This clone was seen a few times. This chain uses TRBV6-5 with TRBJ1-3, with D possibly matching TRBD1 (5 bases). The CDR3 is 14 residues long. Trimming left V 5 bases short and J 4 bases short, with 12 bases between. Per germline, CDR1 MNHEY and CDR2 SVGAGI. CDR3 loop: CASSTGPPGNTIYF. The CDR3 DNA reads TGTGCCAGCAGTACAGGACCGCCGGGAAACACCATATATTTT.

V is TRBV7-2 and J is TRBJ2-7, with a weak D call TRBD2 (6 bases). The germline V gene has CDR1 SGHTA and CDR2 FQGNSA. The germline V and J ends were trimmed by 6 bases and 4 bases, with 10 bases remaining between them. The CDR3 has 12 amino acids. This CDR3 is CASSSGLYEQYF. For the CDR3, the DNA is TGTGCCAGCAGTTCCGGACTATACGAGCAGTACTTC.

The chain joins TRBV27 to TRBJ2-3; D not certain. The V gene's germline CDR1 is MNHEY and CDR2 SMNVEV (reference sequence). The CDR3 totals 14 residues. Trimming took off 4 bases at V and 2 bases at J, with 10 bases between the two ends. CDR3 protein: CASSSFGPTDTQYF. In DNA, the CDR3 is TGTGCCAGCAGTTCCTTCGGTCCCACAGATACGCAGTATTTT.

The CDR3 here is CASSLRGGDSSGEQYF. The DNA of the CDR3 is TGTGCCAGCAGCTTAAGGGGGGGCGATTCCTCCGGCGAGCAGTACTTC. The genes are TRBV7-3 and TRBJ2-7; TRBD2 might be the D (7 bases). This CDR3 is built from 16 residues. Trimming pared 1 base from V and 6 bases from J, leaving 19 bases between. CDR1 and CDR2 from the germline V gene are SGHTA and FQGTGA. Combining the CDR3 with reference TRBV7-3 and TRBJ2-7 gives the whole variable domain GAGVSQTPSNKVTEKGKYVELRCDPISGHTALYWYRQSLGQGPEFLIYFQGTGAADDSGLPNDRFFAVRPEGSVSTLKIQRTERGDSAVYLCASSLRGGDSSGEQYFGPGTRLTVT.

This chain uses TRBV11-2 with TRBJ2-4; 12 bases fit TRBD2. J lost 3 bases, V lost 5 bases, and 11 bases had no gene match. Germline CDR1 and CDR2: SGHAT and FQNNGV. CDR3 length equals 18 residues. DNA of the CDR3: TGTGCCAGCAGCATGACTAGCGGGGGAGTTTTCGACAAAAACATTCAGTACTTC. Amino acids: CASSMTSGGVFDKNIQYF.

The chain couples TRBV7-9 to TRBJ2-7; 9 bases agree with TRBD1. The CDR3 runs 14 residues. Germline loops: CDR1 SEHNR, CDR2 FQNEAQ (reference sequence). Unmatched junction bases numbered 7, after V lost 5 bases and J lost 5 bases. CDR3 DNA: TGTGCCAGCAGCCCGGGACAGGGTGTCCACGAGCAGTACTTC. Translated: CASSPGQGVHEQYF.

The rearrangement uses TRBV3-1 (or the pseudogene TRBV3-2) and TRBJ1-5, with D unclear. CDR1 and CDR2 (germline): LGHDT, YNNKEL (reference sequence). CDR3 size: 16 residues. The V end lost 2 bases, the J end lost 0 bases, and 11 bases lay between the germline ends. The DNA for the CDR3 is TGTGCCAGCAGCCAATCCCCGTACAATAGCAATCAGCCCCAGCATTTT. This sequence encodes CASSQSPYNSNQPQHF.

This chain uses TRBV5-1 with TRBJ1-2, with no clear D. The germline V and J ends were trimmed by 0 bases and 0 bases, with 6 bases remaining between them. This CDR3 is built from 14 residues. Germline CDR1 is SGHRS and CDR2 is YFSETQ. The CDR3 bases are TGCGCCAGCAGCTTGGGGACTTCTAACTATGGCTACACCTTC. Translating it yields CASSLGTSNYGYTF.

CDR3 region: CASSFRFPDRTYNEQFF. The CDR3 DNA follows: TGTGCCAGCAGCTTCCGGTTCCCAGACAGAACTTACAATGAGCAGTTCTTC. The chain employs TRBV11-2 and TRBJ2-1, with D perhaps TRBD1 (5 bases). V lost 3 bases, J lost 4 bases, and 19 bases lay in between. This CDR3 has 17 residues. Germline lookup yields CDR1 SGHAT and CDR2 FQNNGV.

The chain joins TRBV21-1 to TRBJ2-5; the table's D call, TRBD1, was not checked against the DNA. TRBV21-1 is an annotated pseudogene. The CDR3 contains 14 residues. The CDR3 protein is CASSKTGVWKTQYF. The CDR3 DNA reads TGTGCCAGCAGCAAAACAGGGGTGTGGAAGACCCAGTACTTC.

This clone was seen only a few times. This chain uses TRBV5-1 with TRBJ2-1; 14 bases map to TRBD2. The CDR3 spans 15 residues. Germline V gives CDR1 SGHRS, CDR2 YFSETQ. Trimming removed 4 bases from V and 10 bases from J; junction bases left unmatched: 7. CDR3 amino acids: CASSPPGLAGEEQFF. CDR3 nucleotide sequence: TGCGCCAGCAGCCCCCCGGGACTAGCGGGAGAGGAGCAGTTCTTC.

The chain recombines TRBV2 with TRBJ1-1; D may be TRBD1 (6 bases). The germline V gene has CDR1 SNHLY and CDR2 FYNNEI. The CDR3 has 17 residues. V lost 0 bases to trimming and J lost 1 base, with 15 bases between them. The CDR3 coding sequence is TGTGCCAGCAGTGAAGCGAAAAGGGGGACACAGAACACTGAAGCTTTCTTT. Its translation: CASSEAKRGTQNTEAFF.

This chain joins TRBV15 and TRBJ2-7, with 9 bases aligning to TRBD1. The V and J ends lost 5 bases and 6 bases, in that order; junction bases with no gene match: 8. In germline, CDR1 is LNHNV, CDR2 YYDKDF (reference sequence). The CDR3 is made up of 14 amino acids. CDR3 nucleotides: TGTGCCACCAGCCGGGACAGGGCTTCGGTCGAGCAGTACTTC. It codes for CATSRDRASVEQYF.

This chain uses TRBV6-5 with TRBJ2-7, with 11 bases lining up with TRBD1. V was clipped by 2 bases and J by 6 bases; unmatched bases: 3. The length of the CDR3 is 14 residues. CDR1 is MNHEY, CDR2 SVGAGI, per germline. The CDR3 region is CASSYGTGGREQYF. CDR3 coding DNA: TGTGCCAGCAGTTACGGGACAGGGGGGCGCGAGCAGTACTTC.